Following are 20 T cell receptor beta chains from one sample sequenced in a study of T cells after posttransplantation cyclophosphamide. Profiling relied on immunoSEQ multiplex PCR, and the TCRdb table lists in-frame clones only, not all of them. The table lists around 30,000 clones, with no singletons. Sequencing used PBMCs. These receptors were taken from a woman aged 55 to 70 in good health, CMV-negative, and a related stem cell transplant donor.

This clone showed up many times. This chain uses TRBV7-9 with TRBJ2-7, with D uncertain. In germline, CDR1 is SEHNR, CDR2 FQNEAQ (reference sequence). The CDR3 covers 11 residues. With 5 bases removed from V and 2 bases from J, the gap between germline ends came to 4 bases. Written as DNA, the CDR3 is TGTGCCAGCAGCACGGCCTACGAGCAGTACTTC. It codes for CASSTAYEQYF.

The chain recombines TRBV29-1 with TRBJ1-2; 12 nucleotides agree with TRBD1. The CDR3 is made up of 13 amino acids. Germline V gene sequence: CDR1 SQVTM, CDR2 ANQGSEA. V shed 5 bases and J 4 bases; nucleotides not matched to a gene: 2. DNA for the CDR3: TGCAGCGTTCCGGGACAGGGGGCCTATGGCTACACCTTC. Translated, it gives CSVPGQGAYGYTF.

The chain couples TRBV25-1 to TRBJ2-5; 8 positions agree with TRBD2. In germline, CDR1 is MGHDK, CDR2 SYGVNS. After removal of 5 bases from V and 1 base from J, the junction contained 9 bases not matched to a gene. This CDR3 region has 16 residues. For the CDR3, the DNA is TGTGCCAGCAGTCACGACCGGGGGGGACCCCAAGAGACCCAGTACTTC. It is translated as CASSHDRGGPQETQYF.

This clone was seen ten or more times. V gene TRBV5-4 combines with J gene TRBJ2-7, with D uncertain. Germline V gene lookup returns CDR1 SGHNT and CDR2 YYREEE (reference sequence). The CDR3 contains 13 residues. Trimming stripped 1 base from V and 1 base from J, with 6 bases between. The DNA for the CDR3 is TGTGCCAGCAGCTTGCCTAATTCCTACGAGCAGTACTTC. The encoded protein is CASSLPNSYEQYF.

The table lists this clone with many counts. The chain has TRBV19 and TRBJ2-7; 9 bases are a match to TRBD1. V lost 7 bases and J lost 3; bases outside the gene matches: 19. Germline V gives CDR1 LNHDA, CDR2 SQIVND (reference sequence). The CDR3 spans 18 residues. The DNA for the CDR3 is TGTGCCAGTACCCTATGGCCCTTCTGGACAGGGGAAAGCTACGAGCAGTACTTC. This gives the protein CASTLWPFWTGESYEQYF. Together with reference TRBV19 and TRBJ2-7, the CDR3 gives the full variable domain: DGGITQSPKYLFRKEGQNVTLSCEQNLNHDAMYWYRQDPGQGLRLIYYSQIVNDFQKGDIAEGYSVSREKKESFPLTVTSAQKNPTAFYLCASTLWPFWTGESYEQYFGPGTRLTVT.

The table lists this clone with a few counts. This rearrangement joins TRBV2 to TRBJ1-6, with D perhaps TRBD1 (5 bases). The CDR3 extends over 14 amino acids. The V and J ends lost 4 bases and 7 bases respectively, with 11 bases between them. CDR1 is SNHLY and CDR2 is FYNNEI in the germline V gene. The CDR3 reads CASSARQPNSPLHF. In DNA, the CDR3 is TGTGCCAGCAGTGCGCGACAGCCCAATTCACCCCTCCACTTT.

This clone has ten or more counts. The genes are TRBV30 and TRBJ1-3; D is uncertain. Trimming stripped 2 bases from V and 0 bases from J, with 11 bases between. CDR3 length: 15 amino acids. Germline assignment: CDR1 GTSNPN and CDR2 SVGIG (reference sequence). The DNA for the CDR3 is TGTGCCTGGAGTCGCGGCTTAAGCTCTGGAAACACCATATATTTT. Translating gives CAWSRGLSSGNTIYF.

This clone was detected ten times or more. The CDR3 is CASSTRDYLKQYF. The CDR3 DNA reads TGTGCCAGCAGTACCCGGGACTACTTAAAGCAGTATTTT. This chain links TRBV12-3 or TRBV12-4 with TRBJ2-3; 7 bases are shared with TRBD2. Trimming cost V 5 bases and J 11 bases; bases outside gene matches: 10. The CDR3 sequence is 13 residues long.

This clone showed up many times. The J gene is TRBJ2-1, the V gene TRBV7-2, with D unresolved. Germline CDR1 reads SGHTA; CDR2 reads FQGNSA. The CDR3 loop spans 15 amino acids. Trimming removed 5 bases at V and 6 bases at J, with 17 bases between. The CDR3 DNA sequence: TGTGCCAGCAGCGGATCAGTTGGGCGTTCCAATGAGCAGTTCTTC. Amino acid sequence: CASSGSVGRSNEQFF.

The table lists this clone with many counts. The V and J genes are TRBV7-2 and TRBJ2-1, with D tentatively TRBD1 (5 bases). The CDR3 has 16 amino acids. Germline V lookup: CDR1 SGHTA, CDR2 FQGNSA. V dropped 1 base and J dropped 3 bases, with 13 bases sitting between them. CDR3 amino acids: CASSLDSREYYNEQFF. DNA of the CDR3: TGTGCCAGCAGCTTAGATAGCAGGGAATACTACAATGAGCAGTTCTTC.

This clone was detected many times. The chain recombines TRBV19 with TRBJ1-2; possible D gene TRBD1, 5 bases. V was cut by 8 bases and J by 1 base, with 20 bases left in between. Germline V gives CDR1 LNHDA, CDR2 SQIVND (reference sequence). The CDR3 runs to 16 residues. DNA of the CDR3: TGTGCCAGTCGTAACAGCGGGGCAGGGAATAACTATGGCTACACCTTC. Amino acids: CASRNSGAGNNYGYTF.

This clone was recorded many times. V gene TRBV10-3 combines with J gene TRBJ1-2; 8 nucleotides line up with TRBD1. Looked up from germline, CDR1 is ENHRY and CDR2 is SYGVKD. The CDR3 is 16 residues long. Trimming removed 3 bases from V and 3 bases from J; junction bases left unmatched: 9. The CDR3 loop is CAISDQTGTGDYGYTF. CDR3 in DNA: TGTGCCATCAGTGACCAAACCGGGACAGGCGACTATGGCTACACCTTC.

This clone was recorded many times. This chain connects TRBV6-5 to TRBJ1-2; 7 bases fit TRBD1. J gave up 4 bases and V 6 bases, and 5 bases lay outside the gene matches. The length of the CDR3 is 13 residues. Looked up from germline, CDR1 is MNHEY and CDR2 is SVGAGI. CDR3 sequence: CASRLTGSYGYTF. CDR3 in DNA: TGTGCCAGCAGGCTGACAGGGAGCTATGGCTACACCTTC.

This clone occurred many times. The chain links TRBV12-3 or TRBV12-4 to TRBJ1-2; no clear D gene. The V and J ends lost 0 bases and 4 bases respectively, with 12 bases between them. The CDR3 length is 15 residues. The CDR3 region is CASSLALAGSYGYTF. In DNA form, the CDR3 reads TGTGCCAGCAGTTTAGCGCTCGCAGGCAGCTATGGCTACACCTTC.

The chain is built from TRBV13 and TRBJ2-7; TRBD1 agrees at 7 bases. From germline, CDR1 is PRHDT and CDR2 FYEKMQ (reference sequence). Trimming cost V 5 bases and J 3 bases; bases outside gene matches: 7. CDR3 size: 14 residues. The CDR3 region is CASSTRDRHYEQYF. CDR3 sequence (DNA): TGTGCCAGCAGCACCAGGGACAGACACTACGAGCAGTACTTC.

This clone came up many times. The gene calls are TRBV9 and TRBJ2-7; D possibly corresponds to TRBD1 (5 bases). The CDR3 length is 15 residues. The V and J ends lost 3 bases and 5 bases respectively, with 18 bases between them. Germline CDR1 and CDR2: SGDLS and YYNGEE. The CDR3 protein is CASSARPDRYNEQYF. In DNA, the CDR3 is TGTGCCAGCAGCGCCCGACCTGACAGATACAACGAGCAGTACTTC.

The genes are TRBV9 and TRBJ2-7; 9 bases map to TRBD1. This CDR3 comprises 15 residues. Germline lookup yields CDR1 SGDLS and CDR2 YYNGEE. J was trimmed by 6 bases and V by 2 bases; bases with no gene match: 9. The DNA of the CDR3 is TGTGCCAGCAGCGTTTCCGGGACAGGGACAGGCGAGCAGTACTTC. It encodes CASSVSGTGTGEQYF.

This clone was found many times. This rearrangement joins TRBV29-1 to TRBJ2-7, with D possibly TRBD1 on 6 matching bases. The CDR3 loop spans 13 amino acids. V was clipped by 4 bases and J by 7 bases, with 17 bases between them. Germline-derived CDR1 and CDR2 are SQVTM and ANQGSEA. The DNA for the CDR3 is TGCAGCGTTGTTAACAGGGCAGGGTGGGAGCAGTACTTC. Protein: CSVVNRAGWEQYF.

This clone came up many times. The chain uses TRBV28 and TRBJ2-3; D is unclear. The CDR3 is made up of 12 amino acids. The germline gives CDR1 MDHEN, CDR2 SYDVKM. V was clipped by 5 bases and J by 2 bases, with 5 bases between them. The CDR3 nucleotides read TGTGCCAGCAGTCTCTTCACAGATACGCAGTATTTT. Translated, it gives CASSLFTDTQYF.

There are many counts of this clone. The rearrangement joins TRBV2 to TRBJ1-5; the match to TRBD1 covers 10 bases. With V trimmed by 6 bases and J by 2 bases, 4 bases remained unmatched. Germline CDR1 is SNHLY and CDR2 is FYNNEI. The CDR3 has 15 amino acids. The CDR3 is CASRSGTGGNQPQHF. CDR3 sequence (DNA): TGTGCCAGCAGATCCGGGACAGGGGGCAATCAGCCCCAGCATTTT. Variable domain in full (rest from reference TRBV2 and TRBJ1-5): EPEVTQTPSHQVTQMGQEVILRCVPISNHLYFYWYRQILGQKVEFLVSFYNNEISEKSEIFDDQFSVERPDGSNFTLKIRSTKLEDSAMYFCASRSGTGGNQPQHFGDGTRLSIL.